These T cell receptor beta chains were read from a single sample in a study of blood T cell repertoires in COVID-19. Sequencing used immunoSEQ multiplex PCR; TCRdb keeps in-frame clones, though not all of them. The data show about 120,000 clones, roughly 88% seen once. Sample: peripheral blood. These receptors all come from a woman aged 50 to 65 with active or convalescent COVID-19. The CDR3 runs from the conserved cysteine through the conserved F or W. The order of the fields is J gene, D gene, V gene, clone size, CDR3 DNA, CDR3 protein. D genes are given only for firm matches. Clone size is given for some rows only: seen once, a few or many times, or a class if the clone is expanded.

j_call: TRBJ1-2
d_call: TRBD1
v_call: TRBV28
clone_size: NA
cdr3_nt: TGTGCCAGCAGTTCCCCCGGGACAGGACTAGTCAGGGGCTACACCTTC
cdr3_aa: CASSSPGTGLVRGYTF

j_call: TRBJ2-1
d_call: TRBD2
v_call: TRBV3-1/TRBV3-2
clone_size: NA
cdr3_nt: TGTGCCAGCAGCCAGCGGGAGAAGTACAATGAGCAGTTCTTC
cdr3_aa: CASSQREKYNEQFF

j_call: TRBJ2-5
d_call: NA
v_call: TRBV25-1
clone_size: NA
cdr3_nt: TGTGCCAGCAGTGAAGGGGCACAAGAGACCCAGTACTTC
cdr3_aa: CASSEGAQETQYF

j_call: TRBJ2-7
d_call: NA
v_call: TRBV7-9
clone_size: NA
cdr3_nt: TGTGCCAGCAGAGGGGTTGGGGACGAGCAGTACTTC
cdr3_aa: CASRGVGDEQYF

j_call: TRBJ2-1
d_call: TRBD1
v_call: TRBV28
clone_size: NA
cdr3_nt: TGTGCCATTACCACAGGGGAGAATGAGCAGTTCTTC
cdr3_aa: CAITTGENEQFF

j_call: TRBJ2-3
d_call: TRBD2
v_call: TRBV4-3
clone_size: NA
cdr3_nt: TGCGCCAGCAGCCAAGAGACTAGCGAACCTACAGATACGCAGTATTTT
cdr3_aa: CASSQETSEPTDTQYF

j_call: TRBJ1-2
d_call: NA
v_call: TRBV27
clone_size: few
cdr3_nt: TGTGCCAGCAGTTTTCGAGTCGGGGGTTATGGCTACACCTTC
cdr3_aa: CASSFRVGGYGYTF

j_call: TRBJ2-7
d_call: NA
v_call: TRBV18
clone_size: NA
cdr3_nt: TGTGCCAGCTCAGAAGGACGGACTTACGAGCAGTACTTC
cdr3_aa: CASSEGRTYEQYF

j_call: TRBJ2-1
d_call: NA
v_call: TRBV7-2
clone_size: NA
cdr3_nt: TGTGCCAGCAGCTTAGACGTGTCCCGGTACAATGAGCAGTTCTTC
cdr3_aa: CASSLDVSRYNEQFF

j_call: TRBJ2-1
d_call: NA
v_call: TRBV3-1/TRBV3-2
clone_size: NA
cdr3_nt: TGTGCCAGCAGCCACGTGGCGGGTTACAATGAGCAGTTCTTC
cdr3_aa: CASSHVAGYNEQFF

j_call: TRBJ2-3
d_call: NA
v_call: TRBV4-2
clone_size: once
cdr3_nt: TGTGCCAGCAGCCAAGAGGCGGATACAGATACGCAGTATTTT
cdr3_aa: CASSQEADTDTQYF

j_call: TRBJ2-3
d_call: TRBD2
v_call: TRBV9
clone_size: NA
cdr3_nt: TGTGCCAGCAGCGTAACCCCTAGCGGGAGCACAGATACGCAGTATTTT
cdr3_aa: CASSVTPSGSTDTQYF

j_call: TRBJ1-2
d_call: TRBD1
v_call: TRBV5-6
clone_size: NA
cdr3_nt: TGTGCCAGCAGCTACGGGACAGCCGCTAACTATGGCTACACCTTC
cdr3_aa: CASSYGTAANYGYTF

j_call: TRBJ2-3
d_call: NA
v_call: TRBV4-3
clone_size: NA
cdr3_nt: TGCGCCAGCAGCCAAGAGGTCGGGAGTGCAGATACGCAGTATTTT
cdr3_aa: CASSQEVGSADTQYF

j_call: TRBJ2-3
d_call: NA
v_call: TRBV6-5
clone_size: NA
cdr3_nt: TGTGCCAGCAGCCTAGTTGTTGGAGATACGCAGTATTTT
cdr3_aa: CASSLVVGDTQYF

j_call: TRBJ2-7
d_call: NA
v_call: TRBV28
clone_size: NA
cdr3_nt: TGTGCCAGCAGTTTATCAGGGAACGAGCAGTACTTC
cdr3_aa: CASSLSGNEQYF

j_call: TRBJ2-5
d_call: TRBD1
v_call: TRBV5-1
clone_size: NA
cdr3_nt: TGCGCCAGCAGCTTAACCTGGGGCAGGGGGCAGGGAGAGACCCAGTACTTC
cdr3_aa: CASSLTWGRGQGETQYF

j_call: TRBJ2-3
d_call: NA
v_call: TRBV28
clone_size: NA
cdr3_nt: TGTGCCAGCAGCTCTCCGAGCACAGATACGCAGTATTTT
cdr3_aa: CASSSPSTDTQYF

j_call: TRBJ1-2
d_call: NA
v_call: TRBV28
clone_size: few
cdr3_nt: TGTGCCAGCAGTTCCACAGGGATTGGGGATGGCTACACCTTC
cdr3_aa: CASSSTGIGDGYTF